Presented here are 29 T cell receptor beta chains from one specimen sequenced in a study of blood T cells in healthy people across ages. Combining a sample-barcoded 5' primer with a J-beta primer mix, a second PCR ran for about 7 to 11 cycles. TCRdb redid the calling of the 5' RACE reads with MiXCR, one entry per CDR3 protein. The sample has fewer than 800,000 distinct CDR3 sequences, around 32% seen once; the top ten hold 15% to 17%. Sequenced material: blood. The source is a woman aged 80 or over in good health.

This rearrangement joins TRBV10-3 to TRBJ1-2; no reliable D call. This CDR3 is 13 amino acids long. V lost 11 bases and J lost 3, with 16 bases in between. The germline CDR1 and CDR2 sequences are ENHRY and SYGVKD. The CDR3 DNA follows: TGTGCCTTCCGTCGAGACACAGACTATGGCTACACCTTC. This codes for CAFRRDTDYGYTF.

This clonotype was seen repeatedly, ten times or more. The gene calls are TRBV7-2 and TRBJ1-5; D call uncertain. CDR3 length equals 15 residues. CDR1 is SGHTA, CDR2 FQGNSA, per germline. V lost 1 base, J lost 7 bases, and 14 bases lay in between. CDR3 in DNA: TGTGCCAGCAGCTTAGGCGCCGGGGAGGGCCAGCCCCAGCATTTT. This encodes CASSLGAGEGQPQHF.

The J gene is TRBJ1-5, the V gene TRBV3-1, with 7 positions matching TRBD1. There are 15 residues in the CDR3. V lost 0 bases and J lost 7; bases outside the gene matches: 6. Germline values: CDR1 LGHDT, CDR2 YNNKEL (reference sequence). The CDR3 region has the DNA TGTGCCAGCAGCCAAGACTTGACAGGGTCCCAGCCCCAGCATTTT. Translated: CASSQDLTGSQPQHF. Supplemented by reference TRBV3-1 and TRBJ1-5, the full variable domain reads DTAVSQTPKYLVTQMGNDKSIKCEQNLGHDTMYWYKQDSKKFLKIMFSYNNKELIINETVPNRFSPKSPDKAHLNLHINSLELGDSAVYFCASSQDLTGSQPQHFGDGTRLSIL.

V gene TRBV4-3 combines with J gene TRBJ2-5; D call uncertain. The DNA end is more similar to TRBJ2-7, so the J call may be wrong. The CDR3 consists of 17 residues. CDR1 and CDR2 from the germline V gene are LGHNA and YSLEER. Here the CDR3 reads CASSQDISQPPSYEQYF. The CDR3 DNA sequence: TGCGCCAGCAGCCAAGATATCTCCCAACCCCCTTCCTACGAGCAGTACTTC.

In regard to this clonotype: A single base separates this from a much larger clone, so it may be a read error. This chain uses TRBV3-1 with TRBJ1-5; 8 bases are a match to TRBD1. Germline V gene data show CDR1 as LGHDT and CDR2 as YNNKEL (reference sequence). Trimming at V came to 7 bases and at J to 4 bases, leaving 9 bases not matched to a gene. The CDR3 is made up of 15 amino acids. The CDR3 DNA is TGTGCCAGCAACCCCCGACAGGGGTCTAATCAGCCCCAGCATTTT. Amino acid sequence: CASNPRQGSNQPQHF.

This chain connects TRBV7-8 to TRBJ2-3; D uncertain. The CDR3 totals 14 residues. Germline loops: CDR1 SGHVS, CDR2 FQNEAQ. V was trimmed by 3 bases and J by 0 bases, leaving 7 bases between them. In DNA, the CDR3 is TGTGCCAGCAGCTTCTTCGGGAGCACAGATACGCAGTATTTT. Protein sequence: CASSFFGSTDTQYF.

The chain joins TRBV5-1 to TRBJ2-3; D perhaps matches TRBD2 (6 bases). V gave up 3 bases and J gave up 1 base, with 15 bases separating them. The CDR3 sequence is 16 residues long. Germline-derived CDR1 and CDR2 are SGHRS and YFSETQ. In DNA form, the CDR3 reads TGCGCCAGCAGCTCCGCCAGCCCGGGAGGCACAGATACGCAGTATTTT. Protein: CASSSASPGGTDTQYF.

Concerning this clonotype itself: A much larger clone lies one base from this, so it may be a read error. The chain couples TRBV18 to TRBJ1-1; D perhaps matches TRBD1 (6 bases). V shed 0 bases and J shed 7 bases, with 12 bases lying between them. Per germline, CDR1 KGHSH and CDR2 LQKENI. The CDR3 sequence is 14 residues long. DNA for the CDR3: TGTGCCAGCTCACCACCGGGGGCTTACAGTGAAGCTTTCTTT. This gives the protein CASSPPGAYSEAFF.

This clonotype was counted a few times. The gene calls are TRBV7-6 and TRBJ2-4; TRBD2 aligns across 9 bases. The J call is uncertain, as TRBJ2-7 better fits the DNA end. The CDR3 sequence is 15 residues long. Per germline, CDR1 SGHVS and CDR2 FNYEAQ. CDR3 coding DNA: TGTGCCAGCAGCCCCCGGACCAGCGGGGGGCGCGAGCAGTACTTC. This translates into CASSPRTSGGREQYF.

Ten or more counts support this clonotype. The CDR3 spells CASSPILAGANEQFF. For the CDR3, the DNA is TGTGCCAGCAGCCCCATACTGGCGGGGGCCAATGAGCAGTTCTTC. This chain joins TRBV7-3 and TRBJ2-1, with D tentatively TRBD2 (7 bases). The CDR3 runs 15 residues. Germline V gives CDR1 SGHTA, CDR2 FQGTGA. V dropped 5 bases and J dropped 6 bases, with 17 bases sitting between them.

This clonotype was seen a few times. The V gene is TRBV7-9, the J gene TRBJ2-4, with 15 positions matching TRBD2. With V trimmed by 5 bases and J by 2 bases, 10 bases remained unmatched. CDR1 and CDR2 (germline): SEHNR, FQNEAQ (reference sequence). The CDR3 loop spans 19 amino acids. CDR3 residues: CASSPVGTSGGLTKNIQYF. As DNA, the CDR3 is TGTGCCAGCAGCCCAGTAGGGACTAGCGGGGGGCTCACCAAAAACATTCAGTACTTC. Looking up the rest from reference TRBV7-9 and TRBJ2-4 gives the full variable domain: DTGVSQNPRHKITKRGQNVTFRCDPISEHNRLYWYRQTLGQGPEFLTYFQNEAQLEKSRLLSDRFSAERPKGSFSTLEIQRTEQGDSAMYLCASSPVGTSGGLTKNIQYFGAGTRLSVL.

This clonotype has just a few counts. A much larger clone lies one base from this, so it may be a read error. This sequence joins TRBV6-5 and TRBJ2-1, with D perhaps matching TRBD2 (5 bases). The DNA end favors TRBJ2-7, so the J call may be wrong. CDR1 and CDR2 from the germline V gene are MNHEY and SVGAGI. The CDR3 runs to 14 residues. The chain's CDR3 is CASTEGLSYNEQYF. The CDR3 DNA reads TGTGCCAGCACTGAGGGCTTATCCTACAATGAGCAGTACTTC.

This clonotype was found a few times. The chain recombines TRBV7-9 with TRBJ2-7; D is undetermined. Germline-derived CDR1 and CDR2 are SEHNR and FQNEAQ (reference sequence). The V end was cut by 0 bases, the J end by 7 bases, with 13 bases between. The CDR3 spans 14 residues. In nucleotides, the CDR3 is TGTGCCAGCAGCTTAGCCGGCGGATTCGGGGAGCAGTACTTC. Protein product: CASSLAGGFGEQYF.

Details on this clonotype: One junction end disagrees with the germline gene, perhaps due to a read error. The gene calls are TRBV7-9 and TRBJ2-5, with D unclear. The CDR3 spans 11 residues. CDR1 SEHNR and CDR2 FQNEAQ come from the germline V gene (reference sequence). The CDR3 protein is CASSLADVQYF. The CDR3 DNA sequence: TGTGCCAGCAGCTTAGCGGACGTGCAGTACTTT.

This clonotype was observed a few times. The chain recombines TRBV5-1 with TRBJ2-3, with D possibly TRBD2 on 6 matching bases. V lost 7 bases and J 2 bases, leaving 14 bases between the germline ends. The germline gives CDR1 SGHRS, CDR2 YFSETQ. CDR3 length equals 14 residues. This CDR3 reads CASGERAPTDTQYF. The CDR3 DNA is TGCGCCAGCGGCGAGCGGGCCCCCACAGATACGCAGTATTTT.

Regarding this clonotype: At one boundary the junction diverges from the germline segment, which might be a read error. The V call is TRBV5-1, the J call TRBJ2-5; the D gene is possibly TRBD1 (6 bases). The J call could be wrong; TRBJ2-7 is a better fit for the DNA end. The length of the CDR3 is 14 residues. The germline V gene encodes CDR1 SGHRS and CDR2 YFSETQ. CDR3 DNA: TGTGCCAGCAGCCAAGAAACAGGGACGGGCGAGCAGTACTTC. This translates into CASSQETGTGEQYF.

This clonotype was seen only a few times. The V call is TRBV19, the J call TRBJ2-1; 8 bases map to TRBD2. V trimming: 5 bases; J trimming: 3 bases; junction bases outside the gene matches: 9. The CDR3 covers 16 residues. The germline gives CDR1 LNHDA, CDR2 SQIVND (reference sequence). The CDR3 bases are TGTGCCAGTAGTCTTCAGATGACTAGCGACTACAATGAGCAGTTCTTC. It encodes CASSLQMTSDYNEQFF. Full variable domain (outside the CDR3, taken from reference TRBV19 and TRBJ2-1): DGGITQSPKYLFRKEGQNVTLSCEQNLNHDAMYWYRQDPGQGLRLIYYSQIVNDFQKGDIAEGYSVSREKKESFPLTVTSAQKNPTAFYLCASSLQMTSDYNEQFFGPGTRLTVL.

The chain couples TRBV7-2 to TRBJ2-1; 9 bases line up with TRBD2. The CDR3 contains 15 residues. The junction had 8 bases not matched to a gene; V was cut back by 4 bases and J by 7 bases. Germline CDR1 is SGHTA and CDR2 is FQGNSA. This CDR3 reads CASSWDRGRENEQFF. CDR3 DNA: TGTGCCAGCAGCTGGGACCGCGGGAGGGAAAATGAGCAGTTCTTC.

The genes are TRBV12-3 or TRBV12-4 and TRBJ2-7, with D maybe TRBD1 (6 bases). V was clipped by 7 bases and J by 2 bases, with 12 bases between them. The CDR3 covers 13 residues. CDR3 protein: CASTLTGAYEQYF. For the CDR3, the DNA is TGTGCCAGCACCCTGACAGGAGCCTACGAGCAGTACTTC.

At least ten counts were recorded for this clonotype. The gene calls are TRBV6-2 or TRBV6-3 and TRBJ2-7, with D uncertain. Per germline, CDR1 MNHEY and CDR2 SVGEGT. Trimming left V 5 bases short and J 2 bases short, with 7 bases between. The CDR3 length is 12 residues. The CDR3 loop reads CASSGSTYEQYF. The CDR3, as DNA: TGTGCCAGCAGTGGGTCCACCTACGAGCAGTACTTC.

This clonotype was seen many times. The chain carries TRBV25-1 and TRBJ1-2; 7 nucleotides line up with TRBD1. The germline CDR1 and CDR2 sequences are MGHDK and SYGVNS. This CDR3 comprises 14 residues. J lost 8 bases, V lost 6 bases, and 12 bases had no gene match. The chain's CDR3 is CASRGRGNVEGYTF. DNA for the CDR3: TGTGCCAGCAGGGGCAGGGGGAACGTCGAGGGCTACACCTTC.

V and J are TRBV29-1 and TRBJ2-1; 8 nucleotides line up with TRBD1. Germline V lookup: CDR1 SQVTM, CDR2 ANQGSEA. J gave up 5 bases and V 7 bases, and 7 bases lay outside the gene matches. The length of the CDR3 is 13 residues. The CDR3 here is CSATGARHNEQFF. The CDR3 DNA sequence: TGCAGCGCGACAGGGGCGCGCCACAATGAGCAGTTCTTC.

The chain has TRBV5-1 and TRBJ2-3; 9 nucleotides match TRBD2. Unmatched junction bases numbered 4, after V lost 6 bases and J lost 2 bases. Germline CDR1 SGHRS, CDR2 YFSETQ. There are 14 residues in the CDR3. CDR3 in amino acids: CASNSGSHTDTQYF. The CDR3 nucleotides are TGCGCCAGCAATAGCGGGAGCCACACAGATACGCAGTATTTT.

The chain joins TRBV5-1 to TRBJ2-7; tentatively, D is TRBD1 or TRBD2 (5 bases each). Germline values: CDR1 SGHRS, CDR2 YFSETQ. Trimming stripped 3 bases from V and 3 bases from J, with 13 bases between. The CDR3 spans 14 residues. The CDR3 nucleotides read TGCGCCAGCAGCTCCTTCGGGACGCTCTACGAGCAGTACTTC. Translation gives CASSSFGTLYEQYF.

This clonotype was picked up many times. This chain joins TRBV13 and TRBJ1-2; 7 positions match TRBD1. CDR3 length equals 15 residues. The germline V gene has CDR1 PRHDT and CDR2 FYEKMQ (reference sequence). V dropped 5 bases and J dropped 4; count of bases not matched to a gene: 10. CDR3 sequence reads: CASSPEGTEAYGYTF. The CDR3 coding sequence is TGTGCCAGCAGCCCAGAGGGGACAGAAGCCTATGGCTACACCTTC.

At least ten counts were recorded for this clonotype. The chain employs TRBV2 and TRBJ2-7; TRBD1 is a possible D gene (6 bases). The V gene's germline CDR1 is SNHLY and CDR2 FYNNEI. This CDR3 contains 13 residues. The germline V and J ends were trimmed by 7 bases and 0 bases, with 10 bases remaining between them. The CDR3 bases are TGTGCCAGCACTGAGGACAGCTCCTACGAGCAGTACTTC. Translation: CASTEDSSYEQYF.

The chain is built from TRBV24-1 and TRBJ2-3; 8 nucleotides align to TRBD1. Losses at the gene ends were 5 bases for V and 0 bases for J; bases not matched to a gene: 6. CDR1 is KGHDR and CDR2 is SFDVKD in the germline V gene. CDR3 size: 16 residues. CDR3 bases: TGTGCCACCAGTGGGGCCGGGACAGGAAGCACAGATACGCAGTATTTT. Protein: CATSGAGTGSTDTQYF.

This clonotype was counted only a few times. The chain has TRBV30 and TRBJ1-6; 7 bases match TRBD1. V lost 0 bases and J lost 9; bases outside the gene matches: 8. CDR3 length: 15 amino acids. Germline V lookup: CDR1 GTSNPN, CDR2 SVGIG (reference sequence). CDR3 in amino acids: CAWSVVAGGSSPLHF. The CDR3 nucleotides read TGTGCCTGGAGTGTAGTTGCAGGGGGATCTTCACCCCTCCACTTT.

This clonotype was counted many times. The chain links TRBV12-3 or TRBV12-4 to TRBJ1-2, with 7 bases that match TRBD1. This CDR3 comprises 15 residues. Trimming took 6 bases from V and 6 from J; bases not matched to a gene: 13. CDR3 in DNA: TGTGCCAGCAGCCTCGACGCCAGGGGGTCCCATGGCTACACCTTC. It yields the protein CASSLDARGSHGYTF.